Shown below are 18 T cell receptor beta chains from a single sample sequenced in a study of high-grade serous ovarian cancer treatment subgroups. Tumor samples were obtained before definitive surgery or chemotherapy. TCRdb's table, derived via immunoSEQ multiplex PCR, lists solely in-frame clones and lacks some. The sample consists of about 4,900 clones, roughly 70% of them appearing once. The sample comprised tumor tissue. These receptors all come from a human donor with high-grade serous ovarian cancer.

This clone appeared a few times. The chain has TRBV9 and TRBJ2-2, with D uncertain. The V end was cut by 0 bases, the J end by 7 bases, with 22 bases between. Germline-derived CDR1 and CDR2 are SGDLS and YYNGEE. There are 18 residues in the CDR3. The CDR3 nucleotides are TGTGCCAGCAGCGTAGAGTTTGGCGACGGACGGATTGGCGGGGAGCTGTTTTTT. As protein: CASSVEFGDGRIGGELFF.

The chain couples TRBV4-1 to TRBJ2-1, with TRBD1 as a possible D gene (8 bases). There are 18 residues in the CDR3. The ends were cut back, 0 bases at V and 6 bases at J, with 21 bases in the middle. The germline CDR1 and CDR2 sequences are MGHRA and YSYEKL. The CDR3 loop is CASSQEGTGGSWGNEQFF. The CDR3 DNA is TGCGCCAGCAGCCAAGAAGGGACAGGCGGGAGCTGGGGCAATGAGCAGTTCTTC.

The chain is built from TRBV5-4 and TRBJ1-5; unclear D gene. V was clipped by 4 bases and J by 0 bases, with 14 bases between them. The V gene's germline CDR1 is SGHNT and CDR2 YYREEE (reference sequence). The CDR3 covers 16 residues. In nucleotides, the CDR3 is TGTGCCAGCAGCGAATTTCACCGGGCTAGCAATCAGCCCCAGCATTTT. Protein sequence: CASSEFHRASNQPQHF.

The gene calls are TRBV7-9 and TRBJ2-5, with a weak D call TRBD1 (6 bases). V was trimmed by 1 base and J by 0 bases, leaving 18 bases between them. Germline V gene data show CDR1 as SEHNR and CDR2 as FQNEAQ (reference sequence). The CDR3 is made up of 18 amino acids. For the CDR3, the DNA is TGTGCCAGCAGCTTAGTCCCCTGGACAGTCCCGTACCAAGAGACCCAGTACTTC. As protein: CASSLVPWTVPYQETQYF.

V usage is TRBV9 and J usage is TRBJ1-2; the D is unclear. V dropped 3 bases and J dropped 7 bases, with 7 bases sitting between them. The CDR3 is 11 amino acids. CDR1 SGDLS and CDR2 YYNGEE come from the germline V gene. The CDR3 DNA follows: TGTGCCAGCAGCGCGGGTGGTGGCTACACCTTC. It is translated as CASSAGGGYTF.

Sample share makes this clone large. The chain links TRBV13 to TRBJ1-5; D unresolved. Germline values: CDR1 PRHDT, CDR2 FYEKMQ (reference sequence). The CDR3 loop spans 12 amino acids. Trimming left V 1 base short and J 7 bases short, with 5 bases between. In DNA, the CDR3 is TGTGCCAGCAGCTTAGTGGGCCAGCCCCAGCATTTT. Translating it yields CASSLVGQPQHF.

The genes are TRBV2 and TRBJ1-6, with a possible D match to TRBD1 (5 bases). Germline-derived CDR1 and CDR2 are SNHLY and FYNNEI. V gave up 8 bases and J gave up 5 bases, with 7 bases separating them. The CDR3 has 12 amino acids. CDR3 region: CASRGDNSPLHF. The CDR3 DNA reads TGTGCCAGCCGGGGGGATAATTCACCCCTCCACTTT.

In nucleotides, the CDR3 is TGCGCCAGCAGCCAAGATCGCGACATGGAGGAGCTGTTTTTT. Protein product: CASSQDRDMEELFF. The chain has TRBV4-1 and TRBJ2-2; no firm D call. This CDR3 comprises 14 residues. V dropped 0 bases and J dropped 10 bases, with 12 bases sitting between them. The germline V gene encodes CDR1 MGHRA and CDR2 YSYEKL.

The chain links TRBV7-9 to TRBJ1-6, with a tentative D call TRBD1 (6 bases). The germline gives CDR1 SEHNR, CDR2 FQNEAQ (reference sequence). The CDR3 spans 14 residues. Trimming shortened V by 2 bases and J by 8 bases, and 10 bases separated the two germline ends. The CDR3 nucleotides read TGTGCCAGCAGCTTACCCCCAGGGGATTCACCCCTCCACTTT. Encoded protein: CASSLPPGDSPLHF.

The chain combines TRBV7-2 with TRBJ1-2; D remains unclear. The CDR3 has 12 amino acids. Germline-derived CDR1 and CDR2 are SGHTA and FQGNSA. V gave up 2 bases and J gave up 5 bases, with 6 bases separating them. CDR3 nucleotides: TGTGCCAGCAGCTTAACAGATTATGGCTACACCTTC. It translates to CASSLTDYGYTF. The whole variable domain, filled in from reference TRBV7-2 and TRBJ1-2, reads GAGVSQSPSNKVTEKGKDVELRCDPISGHTALYWYRQSLGQGLEFLIYFQGNSAPDKSGLPSDRFSAERTGGSVSTLTIQRTQQEDSAVYLCASSLTDYGYTFGSGTRLTVV.

This chain links TRBV28 with TRBJ2-1, with 9 bases aligning to TRBD2. The V gene's germline CDR1 is MDHEN and CDR2 SYDVKM. With V trimmed by 4 bases and J by 5 bases, 3 bases remained unmatched. This CDR3 has 14 amino acids. The CDR3 loop is CASSYSGSDNEQFF. The DNA of the CDR3 is TGTGCCAGCAGTTATAGCGGGAGTGACAATGAGCAGTTCTTC.

The chain has TRBV5-4 and TRBJ1-5, with D possibly TRBD1 on 6 matching bases. From germline, CDR1 is SGHNT and CDR2 YYREEE (reference sequence). V was shortened by 0 bases and J by 11 bases, with 21 bases between the two germline ends. The CDR3 length is 16 residues. The CDR3 DNA reads TGTGCCAGCAGCTTGGGATGGGGGGGCCGGGTATCAGCCCAGCATTTT. Translating it yields CASSLGWGGRVSAQHF.

The chain joins TRBV20-1 to TRBJ2-7; TRBD2 matches 9 bases. The CDR3 extends over 11 amino acids. After removal of 5 bases from V and 7 bases from J, the junction contained 3 bases not matched to a gene. Germline V gives CDR1 DFQATT, CDR2 SNEGSKA (reference sequence). The CDR3 nucleotides are TGCAGTGCTGGTAGCGGGAGAGAGCAGTACGTC. This gives the protein CSAGSGREQYV.

This clone has only one observation. This sequence joins TRBV28 and TRBJ2-7; perhaps TRBD1 as D (6 bases). The CDR3 loop spans 13 amino acids. The V and J ends lost 2 bases and 3 bases respectively, with 8 bases between them. CDR1 and CDR2 from the germline V gene are MDHEN and SYDVKM. CDR3 residues: CASSLGQFYEQYF. The CDR3 DNA is TGTGCCAGCAGTTTAGGACAGTTCTACGAGCAGTACTTC.

This clone was detected once. The chain joins TRBV6-1 to TRBJ2-4, with a weak D call TRBD2 (6 bases). The CDR3 sequence is 13 residues long. CDR1 is MNHNS, CDR2 SASEGT, per germline. The ends were cut back, 3 bases at V and 8 bases at J, with 11 bases in the middle. The CDR3 region has the DNA TGTGCCAGCAGTGATCAATCGGGGGACATTCAGTACTTC. Protein product: CASSDQSGDIQYF.

The J gene is TRBJ1-2, the V gene TRBV5-1; 7 bases map to TRBD1. Germline CDR1 and CDR2: SGHRS and YFSETQ. With V trimmed by 3 bases and J by 6 bases, 14 bases remained unmatched. The CDR3 covers 16 residues. The chain's CDR3 is CASSSYRGQSFDGYTF. The DNA of the CDR3 is TGCGCCAGCAGCTCCTATCGGGGACAGTCTTTTGATGGCTACACCTTC.

In its sample, this clone was seen a few times. The chain couples TRBV18 to TRBJ2-2; TRBD1 matches 9 bases. Germline CDR1 reads KGHSH; CDR2 reads LQKENI. This CDR3 spans 15 amino acids. The V gene end was trimmed by 6 bases and the J gene end by 8 bases; junction bases not matched to a gene: 10. The CDR3 DNA is TGTGCCAGCTCGCAACTTGGGACAGGGACAGGGGAGCTGTTTTTT. Encoded protein: CASSQLGTGTGELFF.

This chain links TRBV5-1 with TRBJ2-7, with D hard to call. Trimming stripped 0 bases from V and 0 bases from J, with 10 bases between. The CDR3 has 15 amino acids. CDR1 is SGHRS and CDR2 is YFSETQ in the germline V gene. Written as DNA, the CDR3 is TGCGCCAGCAGCTTGGATCTCGCGTACTCCTACGAGCAGTACTTC. This translates into CASSLDLAYSYEQYF.